Shown below are 18 T cell receptor beta chains from a single sample sequenced in a study of T cell changes during pregnancy in multiple sclerosis. The method was immunoSEQ multiplex PCR; TCRdb's version includes in-frame clones alone and lacks a portion of them. The data contain some 20,000 clones, about 87% of them seen just once; the ten biggest clones take up 7%. Sequences were derived from CD8+ T cells from peripheral blood mononuclear cells, sampled in the third trimester of pregnancy. The source of these receptors is a female donor in good health, enrolled as a control in a pregnancy study.

This sequence joins TRBV28 and TRBJ1-1; D is ambiguous. CDR1 and CDR2 (germline): MDHEN, SYDVKM. This CDR3 region has 14 residues. Trimming pared 7 bases from V and 0 bases from J, leaving 12 bases between. CDR3 loop: CASILRDLNTEAFF. The DNA for the CDR3 is TGTGCCAGCATCTTACGGGATTTGAACACTGAAGCTTTCTTT.

The chain links TRBV5-6 to TRBJ2-2, with D possibly being TRBD1 (6 bases). CDR1 is SGHDT, CDR2 YYEEEE, per germline. The length of the CDR3 is 15 residues. V was trimmed by 2 bases and J by 3 bases, leaving 11 bases between them. The CDR3 here is CASSFGTPYTGELFF. In DNA, the CDR3 is TGTGCCAGCAGCTTCGGGACACCCTACACCGGGGAGCTGTTTTTT.

The rearrangement uses TRBV12-2 and TRBJ2-3; TRBD2, as called in the table, went unchecked against the DNA. TRBV12-2 is assigned pseudogene status. The CDR3 runs 14 residues. The CDR3: CASRLGGMKDTQYF. The CDR3 DNA reads TGTGCAAGTCGCTTAGGCGGGATGAAGGATACGCAGTATTTT.

This clone is a singleton in its sample. The V gene is TRBV7-6, the J gene TRBJ2-3; TRBD1 matches 12 bases. Trimming cost V 5 bases and J 3 bases; bases outside gene matches: 15. CDR1 and CDR2 from the germline V gene are SGHVS and FNYEAQ. CDR3 size: 19 residues. In DNA, the CDR3 is TGTGCCAGCAGCCCAAATCAACCGGGACAGGGGGCAGGGACAGATACGCAGTATTTT. This encodes CASSPNQPGQGAGTDTQYF.

The V gene is TRBV7-2, the J gene TRBJ2-5, with 15 bases identical to TRBD2. This CDR3 has 18 residues. CDR1 is SGHTA and CDR2 is FQGNSA in the germline V gene. Losses at the gene ends were 3 bases for V and 0 bases for J; bases not matched to a gene: 5. The CDR3 DNA reads as TGTGCCAGCAGCTTGGGACTAGCGGGGGGCAACTACCAAGAGACCCAGTACTTC. Translation gives CASSLGLAGGNYQETQYF.

This chain connects TRBV6-4 to TRBJ2-1; TRBD2 agrees at 9 bases. The CDR3 has 15 amino acids. CDR1 and CDR2 (germline): MRHNA, SNTAGT. The junction had 3 bases not matched to a gene; V was cut back by 0 bases and J by 6 bases. In DNA form, the CDR3 reads TGTGCCAGCAGTGACTCGCTAGCGGGGCTCAATGAGCAGTTCTTC. Translated, it gives CASSDSLAGLNEQFF.

V usage is TRBV5-5 and J usage is TRBJ1-2; TRBD1 might be the D (6 bases). The CDR3 consists of 18 residues. Germline lookup yields CDR1 SGHKS and CDR2 YYEKEE (reference sequence). V was shortened by 0 bases and J by 0 bases, with 18 bases between the two germline ends. The CDR3 spells CASSLDASQGISNYGYTF. CDR3 nucleotides: TGTGCCAGCAGCTTGGACGCTTCACAGGGTATATCTAACTATGGCTACACCTTC.

CDR3 sequence: CASSLLFLGRRFAYNEQFF. CDR3 DNA sequence: TGCGCCAGCAGCTTGTTATTCTTGGGGCGGAGATTCGCCTACAATGAGCAGTTCTTC. This chain links TRBV5-1 with TRBJ2-1; TRBD1 might be the D (5 bases). Looked up from germline, CDR1 is SGHRS and CDR2 is YFSETQ. The CDR3 totals 19 residues. V was clipped by 1 base and J by 2 bases, with 22 bases between them.

This chain links TRBV5-1 with TRBJ2-1; TRBD2 might be the D (5 bases). V gave up 0 bases and J gave up 7 bases, with 20 bases separating them. The CDR3 length is 17 residues. The germline CDR1 and CDR2 sequences are SGHRS and YFSETQ. The CDR3 spells CASSLAPGKLRGNEQFF. CDR3 sequence (DNA): TGCGCCAGCAGCTTGGCCCCAGGAAAGTTGCGCGGGAATGAGCAGTTCTTC.

The chain uses TRBV4-1 and TRBJ1-5; D is undetermined. Germline lookup yields CDR1 MGHRA and CDR2 YSYEKL. Trimming removed 4 bases from V and 3 bases from J, with 16 bases in between. The CDR3 runs 16 residues. The CDR3 nucleotides are TGCGCCAGCAGCCCTGAATGGGCGGGAAACAATCAGCCCCAGCATTTT. Protein product: CASSPEWAGNNQPQHF.

This chain joins TRBV6-1 and TRBJ2-7, with TRBD1 matching 8 bases. The CDR3 runs 15 residues. Germline V gene lookup returns CDR1 MNHNS and CDR2 SASEGT. With V trimmed by 3 bases and J by 1 base, 5 bases remained unmatched. DNA for the CDR3: TGTGCCAGCAGTGACGGGACAGGCTCTTCCTACGAGCAGTACTTC. It encodes CASSDGTGSSYEQYF.

This chain connects TRBV7-8 to TRBJ2-6, with 7 bases fitting TRBD1. V shed 1 base, J shed 1 base, and the junction held 16 bases outside the gene matches. The CDR3 extends over 21 amino acids. Germline CDR1 is SGHVS and CDR2 is FQNEAQ. CDR3 nucleotide sequence: TGTGCCAGCAGCTTAGGGGGGCGTGGGGACAGTGAAATTTCTGGGGCCAACGTCCTGACTTTC. The encoded protein is CASSLGGRGDSEISGANVLTF.

The rearrangement uses TRBV2 and TRBJ2-7, with D possibly being TRBD2 (6 bases). Looked up from germline, CDR1 is SNHLY and CDR2 is FYNNEI. The CDR3 covers 15 residues. V was cut by 7 bases and J by 7 bases, with 23 bases left in between. CDR3 amino acids: CASKEGYGRGREQYF. DNA of the CDR3: TGTGCCAGCAAAGAAGGTTACGGGAGAGGCAGAGAGCAGTACTTC.

This clone was seen only once. V and J are TRBV7-2 and TRBJ2-3; 9 bases fit TRBD1. The germline CDR1 and CDR2 sequences are SGHTA and FQGNSA. The CDR3 has 19 residues. V gave up 1 base and J gave up 1 base; unmatched junction bases: 12. CDR3 DNA sequence: TGTGCCAGCAGCTTAGAGGGACAGGGTCAGACGGGCGGCACAGATACGCAGTATTTT. It yields the protein CASSLEGQGQTGGTDTQYF. Full variable domain (rest looked up from reference TRBV7-2 and TRBJ2-3): GAGVSQSPSNKVTEKGKDVELRCDPISGHTALYWYRQSLGQGLEFLIYFQGNSAPDKSGLPSDRFSAERTGGSVSTLTIQRTQQEDSAVYLCASSLEGQGQTGGTDTQYFGPGTRLTVL.

The CDR3 DNA follows: TGTGCCAGCAGCTTGGTTCAGGGCTCCTACGAGCAGTACTTC. Translating it yields CASSLVQGSYEQYF. The rearrangement joins TRBV5-6 to TRBJ2-7, with D possibly TRBD1 on 5 matching bases. Germline lookup yields CDR1 SGHDT and CDR2 YYEEEE. The germline V and J ends were trimmed by 0 bases and 0 bases, with 7 bases remaining between them. The CDR3 length is 14 residues. Variable domain in full (rest from reference TRBV5-6 and TRBJ2-7): DAGVTQSPTHLIKTRGQQVTLRCSPKSGHDTVSWYQQALGQGPQFIFQYYEEEERQRGNFPDRFSGHQFPNYSSELNVNALLLGDSALYLCASSLVQGSYEQYFGPGTRLTVT.

The rearrangement links TRBV28 to TRBJ2-1; tentative D call: TRBD1 (5 bases). The CDR3 sequence is 13 residues long. CDR1 is MDHEN and CDR2 is SYDVKM in the germline V gene. V lost 4 bases and J 12 bases, leaving 16 bases between the germline ends. The CDR3 bases are TGTGCCAGCAGTTGGGTCAGGGATGGTGGGCAGTTCTTC. This translates into CASSWVRDGGQFF. Full variable domain (rest looked up from reference TRBV28 and TRBJ2-1): DVKVTQSSRYLVKRTGEKVFLECVQDMDHENMFWYRQDPGLGLRLIYFSYDVKMKEKGDIPEGYSVSREKKERFSLILESASTNQTSMYLCASSWVRDGGQFFGPGTRLTVL.

The chain uses TRBV28 and TRBJ2-3; 8 positions match TRBD2. CDR3 size: 15 residues. V lost 3 bases to trimming and J lost 1 base; unmatched junction nucleotides: 3. In germline, CDR1 is MDHEN, CDR2 SYDVKM. CDR3: CASSFLTSGTDTQYF. For the CDR3, the DNA is TGTGCCAGCAGTTTCCTGACTAGCGGCACAGATACGCAGTATTTT.

The J gene is TRBJ2-7, the V gene TRBV19; a weak D match, TRBD1 (6 bases). The V gene's germline CDR1 is LNHDA and CDR2 SQIVND (reference sequence). Deletions cut 3 bases from V and 2 bases from J, with 14 bases between. The CDR3 totals 15 residues. This chain's CDR3 is CASSMGAGAPYEQYF. DNA for the CDR3: TGTGCCAGTAGTATGGGGGCGGGCGCTCCCTACGAGCAGTACTTC.